Below, 10 T cell receptor beta chains from the same sample are listed, as sequenced in a study of blood T cell repertoires in COVID-19. Assay: immunoSEQ multiplex PCR; the TCRdb copy retains only in-frame clones and omits some. The sample includes under 95,000 clones, approximately 85% seen only once; the top ten take 3% to 3.5%. Sequencing was carried out using peripheral blood. Receptor source: a woman over 75 with COVID-19, enrolled during active disease.

The chain links TRBV5-1 to TRBJ2-7; TRBD2 agrees at 7 bases. V was clipped by 0 bases and J by 5 bases; unmatched bases: 5. Germline values: CDR1 SGHRS, CDR2 YFSETQ. The CDR3 sequence is 14 residues long. CDR3 nucleotide sequence: TGCGCCAGCAGCTTGGCCGCCGGGGGGAACGAGCAGTACTTC. Encoded protein: CASSLAAGGNEQYF.

The V call is TRBV7-8, the J call TRBJ2-5; no reliable D call. Germline assignment: CDR1 SGHVS and CDR2 FQNEAQ. V lost 0 bases and J lost 5, with 13 bases in between. The CDR3 contains 15 residues. CDR3 region: CASSLAHQTPETQYF. The DNA of the CDR3 is TGTGCCAGCAGCTTAGCCCACCAAACACCGGAGACCCAGTACTTC.

The genes are TRBV7-2 and TRBJ1-2; TRBD1 is a possible D gene (6 bases). V lost 5 bases, J lost 3 bases, and 22 bases lay in between. Germline CDR1 and CDR2: SGHTA and FQGNSA. The CDR3 covers 17 residues. CDR3 region: CASSASGTTGLHYGYTF. CDR3 DNA: TGTGCCAGCAGCGCCTCCGGGACGACAGGTCTTCACTATGGCTACACCTTC.

J is TRBJ1-4 and V is TRBV2; no reliable D call. The V and J ends lost 5 bases and 2 bases respectively, with 9 bases between them. The germline V gene has CDR1 SNHLY and CDR2 FYNNEI. The CDR3 contains 14 residues. CDR3 protein: CASSRVSTNEKLFF. CDR3 coding DNA: TGTGCCAGCAGTCGGGTCTCCACTAATGAAAAACTGTTTTTT.

This chain uses TRBV5-4 with TRBJ1-6; 11 bases line up with TRBD1. V lost 3 bases and J lost 6; bases outside the gene matches: 5. The CDR3 contains 16 residues. CDR1 and CDR2 from the germline V gene are SGHNT and YYREEE (reference sequence). The DNA for the CDR3 is TGTGCCAGCAGCTCGGACAGGGGGCTCGGTAATTCACCCCTCCACTTT. Amino acids: CASSSDRGLGNSPLHF.

The J gene is TRBJ2-2, the V gene TRBV2; possible D gene TRBD1, 5 bases. The ends were cut back, 7 bases at V and 8 bases at J, with 8 bases in the middle. Germline assignment: CDR1 SNHLY and CDR2 FYNNEI. There are 11 residues in the CDR3. The CDR3, as DNA: TGTGCCAGCACCAGGGTGGGGGAGCTGTTTTTT. Its translation: CASTRVGELFF.

The chain recombines TRBV13 with TRBJ1-2; 9 positions match TRBD1. Germline V gene lookup returns CDR1 PRHDT and CDR2 FYEKMQ (reference sequence). V shed 5 bases and J 8 bases; nucleotides not matched to a gene: 9. The CDR3 covers 14 residues. CDR3 sequence reads: CASSALTGGRGYTF. As DNA, the CDR3 is TGTGCCAGCAGCGCACTCACAGGGGGCCGGGGCTACACCTTC. The full variable domain, its missing parts supplied by reference TRBV13 and TRBJ1-2, is AAGVIQSPRHLIKEKRETATLKCYPIPRHDTVYWYQQGPGQDPQFLISFYEKMQSDKGSIPDRFSAQQFSDYHSELNMSSLELGDSALYFCASSALTGGRGYTFGSGTRLTVV.

The chain couples TRBV5-4 to TRBJ2-7, with D perhaps TRBD1 (5 bases). CDR1 is SGHNT and CDR2 is YYREEE in the germline V gene (reference sequence). The CDR3 consists of 14 residues. V lost 0 bases, J lost 3 bases, and 10 bases lay in between. The CDR3 DNA is TGTGCCAGCAGCTTGGAAACAGGCAACTACGAGCAGTACTTC. Its protein is CASSLETGNYEQYF.

V gene TRBV6-1 combines with J gene TRBJ2-4; TRBD2 is a possible D gene (5 bases). CDR3 length equals 16 residues. Germline V gene sequence: CDR1 MNHNS, CDR2 SASEGT. Deletions cut 1 base from V and 0 bases from J, with 10 bases between. CDR3 DNA sequence: TGTGCCAGCAGTGAAGTCGGGGTGTTAGCCAAAAACATTCAGTACTTC. Residues: CASSEVGVLAKNIQYF.

The chain carries TRBV5-1 and TRBJ2-1; 14 bases fit TRBD2. The V segment lost 3 bases and the J segment 6 bases; nucleotides outside the gene matches: 2. CDR3 size: 15 residues. CDR1 is SGHRS, CDR2 YFSETQ, per germline. The CDR3 protein is CASSWGTSGSNEQFF. The CDR3 nucleotides read TGCGCCAGCAGCTGGGGGACTAGCGGGAGCAATGAGCAGTTCTTC.